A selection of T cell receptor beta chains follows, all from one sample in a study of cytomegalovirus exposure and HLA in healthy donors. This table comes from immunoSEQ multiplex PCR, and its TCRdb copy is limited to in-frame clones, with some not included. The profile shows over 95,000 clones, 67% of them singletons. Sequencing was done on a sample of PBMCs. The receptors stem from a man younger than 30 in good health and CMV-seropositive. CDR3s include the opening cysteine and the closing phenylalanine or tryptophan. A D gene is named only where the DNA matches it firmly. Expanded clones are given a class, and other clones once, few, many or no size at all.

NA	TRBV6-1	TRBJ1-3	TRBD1	TGTGCCAGCAGAAGGACAGGGCTAGGAAACACCATATATTTT	CASRRTGLGNTIYF
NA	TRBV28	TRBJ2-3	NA	TGTGCCAGCAGCCTCCTAAGCGGACGCACAGATACGCAGTATTTT	CASSLLSGRTDTQYF
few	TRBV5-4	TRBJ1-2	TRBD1	TGTGCCAGCAGCTTGGAGGGACAGCGTTATGGCTACACCTTC	CASSLEGQRYGYTF
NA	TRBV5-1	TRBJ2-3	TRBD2	TGCGCCAGCAGTCGGGGGGGGCAAACTAGCACAGATACGCAGTATTTT	CASSRGGQTSTDTQYF
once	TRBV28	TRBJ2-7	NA	TGTGCCAGCAACGAGTACTCGGCGGGGAGCTCCTACGAGCAGTACTTC	CASNEYSAGSSYEQYF
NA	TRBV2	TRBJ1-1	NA	TGTGCCAGCAGTCCGGACAGATTGAACACTGAAGCTTTCTTT	CASSPDRLNTEAFF
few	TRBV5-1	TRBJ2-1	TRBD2	TGCGCCAGCAGCTTGGGGACTAGCGGGGGCTCCTACAATGAGCAGTTCTTC	CASSLGTSGGSYNEQFF
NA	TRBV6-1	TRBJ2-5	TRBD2	TGTGCCAGCACCCAATCCGGGGGGGACGTTGAGACCCAGTACTTC	CASTQSGGDVETQYF
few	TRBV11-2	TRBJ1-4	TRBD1	TGTGCCAGCAGCTTAGGGGACAGGGACTCCGAAAAACTGTTTTTT	CASSLGDRDSEKLFF
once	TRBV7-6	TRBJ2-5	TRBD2	TGTGCCAGCAGCTTAGAGGTCACTAGCGGGGGGGCGGAGACCCAGTACTTC	CASSLEVTSGGAETQYF
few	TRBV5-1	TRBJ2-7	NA	TGCGCCAGCAGGGCCGGGACATACTACGAGCAGTACTTC	CASRAGTYYEQYF
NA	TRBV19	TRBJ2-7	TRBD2	TGTGCCAGTAGTATGGGACTAGCGGGGTACGAGCAGTACTTC	CASSMGLAGYEQYF
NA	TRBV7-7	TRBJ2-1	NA	TGTGCCAGCAGCTTAGGGACCCAGGGGGGCGATGAGCAGTTCTTC	CASSLGTQGGDEQFF
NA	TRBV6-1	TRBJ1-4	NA	TGTGCCAGCAGGAGGACAGACCTTAATGAAAAACTGTTTTTT	CASRRTDLNEKLFF
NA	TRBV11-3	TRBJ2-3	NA	TGTGCCAGCAGCTTATTGTCAGGCAAGAGATCAAATACGCAGTATTTT	CASSLLSGKRSNTQYF
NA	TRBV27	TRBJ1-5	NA	TGTGCCAGCACCCCAGGGGCTAATCAGCCCCAGCATTTT	CASTPGANQPQHF